This T cell receptor beta chain originates from a study of shared clonotypes between healthy human individuals. Study-wide background: The study used three CD4 naive, three CD4 memory, two CD8 naive and one CD8 memory plate per donor. Study outcomes and limitations: For naive CD4 cells, roughly 4.6% of clonotypes were shared across a handful of donors. Estimated richness was generally greater in naive than memory subsets.

There are 16 residues in the CDR3. The germline CDR1 and CDR2 sequences are MNHEY and SMNVEV (reference sequence). V dropped 5 bases and J dropped 4 bases, with 18 bases sitting between them. As concerns this clone: The antigen remains undetermined.

Genomic DNA belonging to each subset was distributed in equal measure over several immunoSEQ plates. Assay: immunoSEQ multiplex PCR; the TCRdb copy retains only in-frame clones and omits some. The sample lists roughly 1.4 million clones; approximately 98.5% were seen once. This TCR was recovered from a man aged 25-40 years in good health. The chain carries TRBV27 and TRBJ2-1; D is ambiguous. The specimen was naive CD4+ T cells sorted from blood. Subset here: CD45RA+ positively selected. CDR3 nucleotide sequence: TGTGCCAGCAGTATCCGGGTCCTTAGACTTTACAATGAGCAGTTCTTC. It encodes CASSIRVLRLYNEQFF.